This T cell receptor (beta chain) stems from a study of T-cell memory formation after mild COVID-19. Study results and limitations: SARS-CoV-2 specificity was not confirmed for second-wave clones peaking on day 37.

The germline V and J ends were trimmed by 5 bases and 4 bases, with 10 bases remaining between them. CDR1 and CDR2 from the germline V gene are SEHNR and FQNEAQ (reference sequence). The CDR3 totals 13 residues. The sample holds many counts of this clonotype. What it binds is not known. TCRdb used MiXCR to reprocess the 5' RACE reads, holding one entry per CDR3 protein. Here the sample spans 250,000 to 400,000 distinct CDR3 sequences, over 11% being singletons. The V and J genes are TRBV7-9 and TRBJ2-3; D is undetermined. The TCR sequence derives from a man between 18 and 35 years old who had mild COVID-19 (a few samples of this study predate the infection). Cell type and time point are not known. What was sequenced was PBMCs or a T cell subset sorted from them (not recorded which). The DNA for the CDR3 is TGTGCCAGCAGCCCCAGGACCGCAGATACGCAGTATTTT. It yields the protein CASSPRTADTQYF. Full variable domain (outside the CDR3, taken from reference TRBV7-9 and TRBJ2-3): DTGVSQNPRHKITKRGQNVTFRCDPISEHNRLYWYRQTLGQGPEFLTYFQNEAQLEKSRLLSDRFSAERPKGSFSTLEIQRTEQGDSAMYLCASSPRTADTQYFGPGTRLTVL.